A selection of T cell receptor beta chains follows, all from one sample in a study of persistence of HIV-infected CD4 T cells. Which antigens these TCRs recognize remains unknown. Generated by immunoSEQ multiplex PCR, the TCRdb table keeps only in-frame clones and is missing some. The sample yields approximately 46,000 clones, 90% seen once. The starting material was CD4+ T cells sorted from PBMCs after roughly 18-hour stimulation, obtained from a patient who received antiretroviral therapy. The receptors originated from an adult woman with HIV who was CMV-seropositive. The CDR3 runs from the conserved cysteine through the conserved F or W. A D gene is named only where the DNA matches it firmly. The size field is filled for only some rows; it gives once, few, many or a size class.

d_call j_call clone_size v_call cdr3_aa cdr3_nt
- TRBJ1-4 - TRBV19 CASTNRGKLGEKLFF TGTGCCAGTACCAATCGGGGAAAGCTTGGGGAAAAACTGTTTTTT
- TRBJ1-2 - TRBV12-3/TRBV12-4 CASSREGPGYTF TGTGCCAGCAGCAGGGAAGGACCTGGCTACACCTTC
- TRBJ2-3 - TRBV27 CASSPLRGGDTDTQYF TGTGCCAGCAGTCCCCTTCGGGGCGGGGACACAGATACGCAGTATTTT
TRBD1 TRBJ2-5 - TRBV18 CASSRAGGAETQYF TGTGCCAGCTCCAGGGCAGGGGGCGCGGAGACCCAGTACTTC
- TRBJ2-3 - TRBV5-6 CASSSPVGAQYF TGTGCCAGCAGCTCTCCGGTGGGTGCGCAGTATTTT
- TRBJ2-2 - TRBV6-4 CASSDEGAGELFF TGTGCCAGCAGTGACGAAGGGGCCGGGGAGCTGTTTTTT
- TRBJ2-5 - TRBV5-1 CASSPPTGSGGETQYF TGCGCCAGCAGCCCACCGACCGGGAGCGGCGGAGAGACCCAGTACTTC
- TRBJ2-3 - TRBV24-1 CATSELTDTQYF TGTGCCACCAGTGAACTCACAGATACGCAGTATTTT
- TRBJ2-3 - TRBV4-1 CASSQLTRTDTQYF TGCGCCAGCAGCCAACTCACCCGCACAGATACGCAGTATTTT
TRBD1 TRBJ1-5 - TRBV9 CASSPGTGGLGQPQHF TGTGCCAGCAGCCCCGGGACAGGGGGCTTGGGTCAGCCCCAGCATTTT
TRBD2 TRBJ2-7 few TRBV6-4 CAGFRAGASYEQYF TGTGCCGGTTTTAGGGCGGGAGCCTCCTACGAGCAGTACTTC
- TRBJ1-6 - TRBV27 CASKMRISYNSPLHF TGTGCCAGCAAAATGCGGATCTCATATAATTCACCCCTCCACTTT
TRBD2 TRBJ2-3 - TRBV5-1 CASKGGAGDRTDTQYF TGCGCCAGCAAGGGTGGAGCGGGAGACCGCACAGATACGCAGTATTTT
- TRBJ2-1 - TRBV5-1 CASKAGPSGNEQFF TGCGCCAGCAAAGCAGGACCCTCCGGCAATGAGCAGTTCTTC
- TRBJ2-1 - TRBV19 CASSIGQTKQFF TGTGCCAGTAGTATAGGTCAGACTAAGCAGTTCTTC
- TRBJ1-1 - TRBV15 CATSSERFTVNTEAFF TGTGCCACCAGCAGCGAGCGATTCACTGTGAACACTGAAGCTTTCTTT
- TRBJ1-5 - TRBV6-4 CASRPEAGRGQPQHF TGTGCCAGCCGCCCGGAGGCAGGACGGGGTCAGCCCCAGCATTTT
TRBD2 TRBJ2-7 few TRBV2 CASSELEGAGASEQYF TGTGCCAGCAGTGAATTGGAAGGAGCGGGAGCCTCCGAGCAGTACTTC
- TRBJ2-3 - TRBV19 CASSIDGYTDTQYF TGTGCCAGTAGTATAGATGGCTATACAGATACGCAGTATTTT